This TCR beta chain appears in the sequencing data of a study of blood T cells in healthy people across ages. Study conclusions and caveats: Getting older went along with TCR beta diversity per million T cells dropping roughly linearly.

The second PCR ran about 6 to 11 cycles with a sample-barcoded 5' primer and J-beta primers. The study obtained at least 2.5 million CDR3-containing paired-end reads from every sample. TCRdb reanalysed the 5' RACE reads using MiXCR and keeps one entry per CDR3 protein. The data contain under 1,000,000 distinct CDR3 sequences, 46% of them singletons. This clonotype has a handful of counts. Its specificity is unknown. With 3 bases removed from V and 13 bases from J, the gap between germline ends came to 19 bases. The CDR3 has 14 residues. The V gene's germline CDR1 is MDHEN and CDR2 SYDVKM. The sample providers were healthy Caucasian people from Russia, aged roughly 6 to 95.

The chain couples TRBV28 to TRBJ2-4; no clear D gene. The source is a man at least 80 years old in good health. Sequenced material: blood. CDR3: CASSFGVGHLGQYF. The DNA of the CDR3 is TGTGCCAGCAGTTTCGGAGTCGGGCACCTAGGGCAGTACTTC. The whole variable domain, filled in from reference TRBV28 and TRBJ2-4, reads DVKVTQSSRYLVKRTGEKVFLECVQDMDHENMFWYRQDPGLGLRLIYFSYDVKMKEKGDIPEGYSVSREKKERFSLILESASTNQTSMYLCASSFGVGHLGQYFGAGTRLSVL.